The 2 T cell receptor beta chains in this list originate from one sample, sequenced in a study of blood T cell repertoires in COVID-19. TCRdb keeps only in-frame clones here, not all; method: immunoSEQ multiplex PCR. The sample includes approximately 76,000 clones, around four fifths seen only once; the top ten take around 39%. Sequencing used peripheral blood. These receptors were obtained from a man older than 75 with active or convalescent COVID-19.

This chain links TRBV6-6 with TRBJ1-6, with 7 positions matching TRBD1. The CDR3 runs 14 residues. CDR1 is MNHNY and CDR2 is SVGAGI in the germline V gene (reference sequence). V shed 2 bases, J shed 7 bases, and the junction held 2 bases outside the gene matches. This CDR3 is CASSYGQENSPLHF. The CDR3 nucleotides read TGTGCCAGCAGTTACGGACAGGAGAATTCACCCCTCCACTTT.

The V and J genes are TRBV6-2 or TRBV6-3 and TRBJ1-5; D is unclear. CDR1 is MNHEY, CDR2 SVGEGT, per germline. Between the trimmed V and J ends, which lost 5 bases and 3 bases, there was a span of 14 bases. The CDR3 consists of 15 residues. The CDR3 region has the DNA TGTGCCAGCAGTCAAGAGAGGGCCCTCAATCAGCCCCAGCATTTT. Translation: CASSQERALNQPQHF.